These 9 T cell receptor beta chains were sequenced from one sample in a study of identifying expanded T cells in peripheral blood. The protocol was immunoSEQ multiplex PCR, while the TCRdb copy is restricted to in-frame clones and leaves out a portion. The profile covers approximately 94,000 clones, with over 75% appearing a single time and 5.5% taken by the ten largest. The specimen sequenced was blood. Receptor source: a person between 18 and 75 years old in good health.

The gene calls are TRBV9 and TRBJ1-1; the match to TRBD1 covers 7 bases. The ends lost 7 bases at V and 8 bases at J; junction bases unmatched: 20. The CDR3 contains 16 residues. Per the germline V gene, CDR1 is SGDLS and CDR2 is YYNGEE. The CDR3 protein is CASGRSAKSGTAEAFF. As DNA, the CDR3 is TGTGCCAGCGGGAGATCGGCCAAATCGGGGACAGCCGAAGCTTTCTTT. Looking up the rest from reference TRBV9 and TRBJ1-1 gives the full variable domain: DSGVTQTPKHLITATGQRVTLRCSPRSGDLSVYWYQQSLDQGLQFLIQYYNGEERAKGNILERFSAQQFPDLHSELNLSSLELGDSALYFCASGRSAKSGTAEAFFGQGTRLTVV.

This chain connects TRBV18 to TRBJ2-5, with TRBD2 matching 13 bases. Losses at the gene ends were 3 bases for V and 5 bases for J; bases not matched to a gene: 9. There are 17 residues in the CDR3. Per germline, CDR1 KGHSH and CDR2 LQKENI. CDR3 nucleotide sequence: TGTGCCAGCTCACCCGGACTAGCGGGAGTCGTCGGGGAGACCCAGTACTTC. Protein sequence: CASSPGLAGVVGETQYF.

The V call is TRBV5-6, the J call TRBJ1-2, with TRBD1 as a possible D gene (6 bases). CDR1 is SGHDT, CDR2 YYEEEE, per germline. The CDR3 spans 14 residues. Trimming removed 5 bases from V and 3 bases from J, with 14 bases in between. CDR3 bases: TGTGCCAGCAGACAGACAGGATTGGACTATGGCTACACCTTC. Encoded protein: CASRQTGLDYGYTF.

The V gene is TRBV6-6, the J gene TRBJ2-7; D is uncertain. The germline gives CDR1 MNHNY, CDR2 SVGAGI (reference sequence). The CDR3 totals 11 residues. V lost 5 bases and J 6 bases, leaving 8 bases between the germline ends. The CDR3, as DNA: TGTGCCAGCAGTGCCCGCGGCGAGCAGTACTTC. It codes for CASSARGEQYF.

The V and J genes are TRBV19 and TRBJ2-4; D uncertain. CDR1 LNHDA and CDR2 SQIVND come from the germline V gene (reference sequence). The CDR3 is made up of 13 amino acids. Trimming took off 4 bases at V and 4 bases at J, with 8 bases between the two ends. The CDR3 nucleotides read TGTGCCAGTAGTAGTAATAGGAAAAACATTCAGTACTTC. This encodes CASSSNRKNIQYF.

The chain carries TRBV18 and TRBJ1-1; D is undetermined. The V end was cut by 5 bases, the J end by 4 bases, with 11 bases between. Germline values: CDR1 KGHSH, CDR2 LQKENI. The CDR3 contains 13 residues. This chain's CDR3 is CASSTGGSTEAFF. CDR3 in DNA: TGTGCCAGCTCAACTGGTGGGAGCACTGAAGCTTTCTTT.

CDR3 nucleotide sequence: TGTGCCAGCAGCTTGGCAGGGGGCGAAGAGCAGTTCTTC. This gives the protein CASSLAGGEEQFF. This chain connects TRBV7-3 to TRBJ2-1, with 8 bases that match TRBD1. Germline V gives CDR1 SGHTA, CDR2 FQGTGA. The CDR3 loop spans 13 amino acids. After removal of 3 bases from V and 10 bases from J, the junction contained 5 bases not matched to a gene.

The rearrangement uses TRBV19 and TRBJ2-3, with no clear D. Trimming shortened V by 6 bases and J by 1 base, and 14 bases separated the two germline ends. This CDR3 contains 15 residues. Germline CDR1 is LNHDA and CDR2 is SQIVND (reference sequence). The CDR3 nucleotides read TGTGCCAGTAGCCCCGGGTTGGTCGGCACAGATACGCAGTATTTT. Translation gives CASSPGLVGTDTQYF.

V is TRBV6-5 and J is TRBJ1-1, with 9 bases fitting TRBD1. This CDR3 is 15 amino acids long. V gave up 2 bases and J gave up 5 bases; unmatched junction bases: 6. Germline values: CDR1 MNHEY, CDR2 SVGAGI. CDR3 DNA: TGTGCCAGCAGTTACGTGGGACAGGGAAGAACTGAAGCTTTCTTT. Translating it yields CASSYVGQGRTEAFF.